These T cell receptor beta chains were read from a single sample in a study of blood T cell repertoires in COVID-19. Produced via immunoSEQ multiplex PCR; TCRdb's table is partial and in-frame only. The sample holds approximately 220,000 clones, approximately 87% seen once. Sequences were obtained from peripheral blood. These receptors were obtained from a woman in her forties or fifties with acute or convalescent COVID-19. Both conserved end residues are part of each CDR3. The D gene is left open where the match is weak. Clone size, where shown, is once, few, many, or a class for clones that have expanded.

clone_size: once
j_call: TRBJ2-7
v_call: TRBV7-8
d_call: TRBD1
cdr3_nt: TGTGCCAGCAGCCGAGATATCCTCCGGGACAGGGGTATCAACGAGCAGTACTTC
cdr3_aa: CASSRDILRDRGINEQYF

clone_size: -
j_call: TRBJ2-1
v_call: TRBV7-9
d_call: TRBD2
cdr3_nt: TGTGCCAGCAGCTTATCTCTTCAGCGGGGGTCCAATGAGCAGTTCTTC
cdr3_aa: CASSLSLQRGSNEQFF

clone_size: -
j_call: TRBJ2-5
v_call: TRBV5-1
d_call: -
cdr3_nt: TGCGCCAGCAGCTTGGGGCAGGGCGGAGAGACCCAGTACTTC
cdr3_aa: CASSLGQGGETQYF

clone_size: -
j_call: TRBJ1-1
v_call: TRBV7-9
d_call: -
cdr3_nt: TGTGCCAGCAGCACGTTGACAGAGCCGAACACTGAAGCTTTCTTT
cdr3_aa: CASSTLTEPNTEAFF

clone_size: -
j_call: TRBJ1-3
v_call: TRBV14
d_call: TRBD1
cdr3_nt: TGTGCCAGCAGCCAGGGACAGGGAGCTGGAAACACCATATATTTT
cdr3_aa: CASSQGQGAGNTIYF

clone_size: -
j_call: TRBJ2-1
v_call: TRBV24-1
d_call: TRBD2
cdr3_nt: TGTGCCACCAGTGATTTGCCCTACGTAGGAGCGGGAGTCTACAATGAGCAGTTCTTC
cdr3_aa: CATSDLPYVGAGVYNEQFF

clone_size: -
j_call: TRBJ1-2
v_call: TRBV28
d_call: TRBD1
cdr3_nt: TGTGCCAGCAGTAGGGGGCTGGGGTTCTATGGCTACACCTTC
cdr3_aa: CASSRGLGFYGYTF

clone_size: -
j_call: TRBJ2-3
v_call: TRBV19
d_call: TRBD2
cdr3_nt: TGTGCCAGTAGTATTGCTAGCGGAGTGACAGATACGCAGTATTTT
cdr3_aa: CASSIASGVTDTQYF

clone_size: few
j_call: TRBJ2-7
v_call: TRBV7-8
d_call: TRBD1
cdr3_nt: TGTGCCAGCAGCTCCCCACAGGGGGCGGGATACGAGCAGTACTTC
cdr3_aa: CASSSPQGAGYEQYF

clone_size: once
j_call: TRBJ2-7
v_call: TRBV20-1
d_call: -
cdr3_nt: TGCAGTGCTTTCGACAGGTACGAGCAGTACTTC
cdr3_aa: CSAFDRYEQYF

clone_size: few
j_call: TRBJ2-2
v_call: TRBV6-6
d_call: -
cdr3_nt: TGTGCCAGCAGGAAGACAACTGCGAACACCGGGGAGCTGTTTTTT
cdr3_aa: CASRKTTANTGELFF

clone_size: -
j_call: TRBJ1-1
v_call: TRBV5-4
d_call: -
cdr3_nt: TGTGCCAGCAGCTTAGGAGTGAACACTGAAGCTTTCTTT
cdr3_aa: CASSLGVNTEAFF

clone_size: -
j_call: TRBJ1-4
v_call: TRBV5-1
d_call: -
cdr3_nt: TGCGCCAGCAGCTTCTCGGTGTCTAATGAAAAACTGTTTTTT
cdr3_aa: CASSFSVSNEKLFF

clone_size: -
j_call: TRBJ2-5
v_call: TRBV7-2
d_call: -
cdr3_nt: TGTGCCAGCAGCTTAGGACAGCCTGGTGGGACCCAGTACTTC
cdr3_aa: CASSLGQPGGTQYF

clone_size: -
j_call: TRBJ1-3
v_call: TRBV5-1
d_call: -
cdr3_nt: TGCGCCAGCAGCTTGGTGGGCCAGGGAAACACCATATATTTT
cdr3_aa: CASSLVGQGNTIYF

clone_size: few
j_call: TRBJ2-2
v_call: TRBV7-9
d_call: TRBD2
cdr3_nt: TGTGCCAGCAGAAAAAGCGGGGCGAACACCGGGGAGCTGTTTTTT
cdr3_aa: CASRKSGANTGELFF

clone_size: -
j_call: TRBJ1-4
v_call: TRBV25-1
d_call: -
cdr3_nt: TGTGCCAGCAGTGACAGAAATAATGAAAAACTGTTTTTT
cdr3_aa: CASSDRNNEKLFF